The sequence of this T cell receptor beta chain was determined in a study of PD-L1 blockade in urothelial cancer. Study details: Atezolizumab, begun by patients around 2014, was given at 1,200 mg intravenously every 3 weeks. It was at 3 weeks (second dose) and 6 weeks after treatment start that blood was analyzed.

This clone was detected only once. After removal of 3 bases from V and 0 bases from J, the junction contained 8 bases not matched to a gene. The CDR3 sequence is 18 residues long. Per the germline V gene, CDR1 is SNHLY and CDR2 is FYNNEI. The templates were synthetic TCR analogs, and they were spiked into each PCR. Repertoires were generated with immunoSEQ multiplex PCR, while TCRdb's copy carries only in-frame clones and drops some. The table has 38,000 or so clones, around 88% seen once. The rearrangement joins TRBV2 to TRBJ2-6; 7 bases agree with TRBD2. This TCR came from a man between 60 and 75 years old with urothelial cancer. Source: PBMCs, taken around atezolizumab (anti-PD-L1) treatment. The CDR3 region is CASSEGGIGSSGANVLTF. The DNA of the CDR3 is TGTGCCAGCAGTGAGGGAGGGATAGGCTCCTCTGGGGCCAACGTCCTGACTTTC.